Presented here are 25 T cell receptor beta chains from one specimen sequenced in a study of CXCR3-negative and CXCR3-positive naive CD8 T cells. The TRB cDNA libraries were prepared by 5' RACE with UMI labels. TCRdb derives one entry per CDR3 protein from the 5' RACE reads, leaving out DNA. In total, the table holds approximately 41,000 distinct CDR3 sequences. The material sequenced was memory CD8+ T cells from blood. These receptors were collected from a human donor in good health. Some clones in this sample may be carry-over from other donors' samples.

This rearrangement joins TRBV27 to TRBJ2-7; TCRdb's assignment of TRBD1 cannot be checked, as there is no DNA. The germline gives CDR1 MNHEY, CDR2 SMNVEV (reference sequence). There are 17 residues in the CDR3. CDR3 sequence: CASSSPLTGVSIYEQYF.

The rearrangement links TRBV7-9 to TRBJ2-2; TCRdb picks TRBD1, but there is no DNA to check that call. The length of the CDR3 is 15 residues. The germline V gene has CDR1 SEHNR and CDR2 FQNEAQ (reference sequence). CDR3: CASSPRTGVTGELFF.

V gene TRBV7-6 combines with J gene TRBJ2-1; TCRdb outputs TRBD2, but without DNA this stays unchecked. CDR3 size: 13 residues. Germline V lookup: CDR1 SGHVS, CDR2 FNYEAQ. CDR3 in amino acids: CASSPGVAVEQFF.

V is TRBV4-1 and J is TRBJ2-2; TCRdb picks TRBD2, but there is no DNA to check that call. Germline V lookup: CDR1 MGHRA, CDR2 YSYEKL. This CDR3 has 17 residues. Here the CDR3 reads CASSQGIAGRNTGELFF.

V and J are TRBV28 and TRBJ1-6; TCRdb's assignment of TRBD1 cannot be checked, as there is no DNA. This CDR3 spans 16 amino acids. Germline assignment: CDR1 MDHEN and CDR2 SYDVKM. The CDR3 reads CATKPLVRGENSPLHF. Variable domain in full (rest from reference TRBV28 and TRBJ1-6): DVKVTQSSRYLVKRTGEKVFLECVQDMDHENMFWYRQDPGLGLRLIYFSYDVKMKEKGDIPEGYSVSREKKERFSLILESASTNQTSMYLCATKPLVRGENSPLHFGNGTRLTVT.

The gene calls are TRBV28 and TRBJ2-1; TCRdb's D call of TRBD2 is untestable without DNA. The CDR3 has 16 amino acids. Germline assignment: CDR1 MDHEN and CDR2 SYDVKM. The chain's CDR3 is CASRPLAGGSYNEQFF.

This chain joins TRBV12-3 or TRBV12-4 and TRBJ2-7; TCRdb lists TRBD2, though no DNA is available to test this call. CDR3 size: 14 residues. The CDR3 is CASSGGTNAYEQYF.

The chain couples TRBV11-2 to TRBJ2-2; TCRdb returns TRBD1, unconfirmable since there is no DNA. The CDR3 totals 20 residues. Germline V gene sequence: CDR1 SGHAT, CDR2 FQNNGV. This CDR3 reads CASSLEGGLITIRNTGELFF.

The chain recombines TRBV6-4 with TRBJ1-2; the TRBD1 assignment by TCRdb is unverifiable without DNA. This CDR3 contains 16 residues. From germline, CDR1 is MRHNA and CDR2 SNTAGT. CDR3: CASSDSADSILDGYTF.

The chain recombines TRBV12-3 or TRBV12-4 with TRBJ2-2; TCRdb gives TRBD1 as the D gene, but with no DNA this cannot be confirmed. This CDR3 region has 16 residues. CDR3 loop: CASSSTGQGNTGELFF.

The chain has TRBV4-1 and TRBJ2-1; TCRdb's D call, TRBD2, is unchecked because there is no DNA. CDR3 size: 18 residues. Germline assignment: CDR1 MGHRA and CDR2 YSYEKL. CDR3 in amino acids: CASSQDALSGGAYNEQFF.

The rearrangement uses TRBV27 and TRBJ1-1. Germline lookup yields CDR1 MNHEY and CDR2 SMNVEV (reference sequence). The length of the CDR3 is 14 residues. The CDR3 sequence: CASSLWDGGTEAFF.

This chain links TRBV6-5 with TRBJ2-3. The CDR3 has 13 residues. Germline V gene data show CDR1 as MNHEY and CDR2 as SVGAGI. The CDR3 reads CASSRTSTDTQYF.

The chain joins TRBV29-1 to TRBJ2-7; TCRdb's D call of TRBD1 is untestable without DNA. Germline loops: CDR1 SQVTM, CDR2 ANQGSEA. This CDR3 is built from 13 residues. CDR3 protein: CSVEWDRAHEQYF.

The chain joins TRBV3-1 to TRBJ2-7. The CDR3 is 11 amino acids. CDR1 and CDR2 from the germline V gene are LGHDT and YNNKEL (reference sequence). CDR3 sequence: CASSHSYEQYF.

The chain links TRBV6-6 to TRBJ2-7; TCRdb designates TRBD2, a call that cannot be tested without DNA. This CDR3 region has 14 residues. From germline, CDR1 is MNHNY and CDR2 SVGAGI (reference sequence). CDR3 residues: CASSFGAGDYEQYF.

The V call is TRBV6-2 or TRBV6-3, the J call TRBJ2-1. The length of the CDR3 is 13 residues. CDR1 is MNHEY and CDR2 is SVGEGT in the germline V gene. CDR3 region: CASSPAIYNEQFF.

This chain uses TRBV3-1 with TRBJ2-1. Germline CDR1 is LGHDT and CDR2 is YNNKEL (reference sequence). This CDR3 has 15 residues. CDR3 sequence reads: CASSQDLYRDNEQFF.

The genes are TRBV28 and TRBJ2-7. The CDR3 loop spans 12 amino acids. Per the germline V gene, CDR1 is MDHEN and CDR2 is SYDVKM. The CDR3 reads CASRAGLYEQYF. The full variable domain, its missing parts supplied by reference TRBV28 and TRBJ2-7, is DVKVTQSSRYLVKRTGEKVFLECVQDMDHENMFWYRQDPGLGLRLIYFSYDVKMKEKGDIPEGYSVSREKKERFSLILESASTNQTSMYLCASRAGLYEQYFGPGTRLTVT.

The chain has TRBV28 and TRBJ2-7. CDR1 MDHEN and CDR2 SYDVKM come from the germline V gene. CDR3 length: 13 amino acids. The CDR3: CASSLTRNGEQYF.

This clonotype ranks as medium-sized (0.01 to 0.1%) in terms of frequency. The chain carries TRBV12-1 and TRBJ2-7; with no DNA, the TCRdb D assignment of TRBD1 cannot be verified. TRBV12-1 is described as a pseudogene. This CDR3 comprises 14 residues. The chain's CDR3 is CASSFVPGPYEQYF.

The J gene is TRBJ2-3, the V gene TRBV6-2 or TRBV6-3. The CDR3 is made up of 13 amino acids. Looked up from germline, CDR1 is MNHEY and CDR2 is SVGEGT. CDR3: CASSYDGWDTQYF.

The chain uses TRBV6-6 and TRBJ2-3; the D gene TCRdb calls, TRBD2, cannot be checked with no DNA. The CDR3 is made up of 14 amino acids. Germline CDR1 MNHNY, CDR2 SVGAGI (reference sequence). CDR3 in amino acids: CASSLAGLTDTQYF.

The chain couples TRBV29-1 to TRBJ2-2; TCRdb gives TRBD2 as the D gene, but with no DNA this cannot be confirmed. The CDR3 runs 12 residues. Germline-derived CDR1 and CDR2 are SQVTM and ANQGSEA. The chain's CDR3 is CSVVEGAGELFF.

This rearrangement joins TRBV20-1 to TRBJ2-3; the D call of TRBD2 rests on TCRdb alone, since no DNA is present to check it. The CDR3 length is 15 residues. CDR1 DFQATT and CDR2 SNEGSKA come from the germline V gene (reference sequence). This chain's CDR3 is CSARVQREGIDTQYF.